The 20 T cell receptor beta chains in this list originate from one sample, sequenced in a study of cytomegalovirus exposure and HLA in healthy donors. With 60 Vbeta and 13 Jbeta primers, the PCR was carried out. Only in-frame clones appear in the TCRdb table, and some are missing; sequencing was by immunoSEQ multiplex PCR. The data show some 130,000 clones, 77% seen once. The sample consisted of PBMCs. These receptors came from a male donor in good health and CMV-seropositive.

Only one count was recorded for this clone. The chain is built from TRBV27 and TRBJ1-2; D call uncertain. This CDR3 region has 14 residues. The germline V and J ends were trimmed by 5 bases and 4 bases, with 14 bases remaining between them. CDR1 and CDR2 (germline): MNHEY, SMNVEV (reference sequence). CDR3: CASSPTLGPYGYTF. CDR3 bases: TGTGCCAGCAGTCCGACACTGGGTCCCTATGGCTACACCTTC.

The V and J genes are TRBV2 and TRBJ2-7, with a weak D call TRBD1 (5 bases). Trimming shortened V by 4 bases and J by 5 bases, and 12 bases separated the two germline ends. CDR1 and CDR2 (germline): SNHLY, FYNNEI. CDR3 length equals 13 residues. The CDR3 reads CASSVGQGHEQYF. In DNA form, the CDR3 reads TGTGCCAGCAGTGTCGGGCAGGGCCACGAGCAGTACTTC.

This chain joins TRBV7-8 and TRBJ2-3, with 9 bases that match TRBD2. The CDR3 runs to 19 residues. The V and J ends lost 2 bases and 2 bases, in that order; junction bases with no gene match: 14. The V gene's germline CDR1 is SGHVS and CDR2 FQNEAQ. Here the CDR3 reads CASSLKPGVASGDTDTQYF. The CDR3 nucleotides read TGTGCCAGCAGCTTAAAACCCGGGGTGGCTAGCGGGGACACAGATACGCAGTATTTT. The whole variable domain, remainder taken from reference TRBV7-8 and TRBJ2-3, is GAGVSQSPRYKVAKRGQDVALRCDPISGHVSLFWYQQALGQGPEFLTYFQNEAQLDKSGLPSDRFFAERPEGSVSTLKIQRTQQEDSAVYLCASSLKPGVASGDTDTQYFGPGTRLTVL.

The V gene is TRBV30, the J gene TRBJ1-5; 9 bases align to TRBD1. The trim removed 5 bases at V and 0 bases at J, leaving 8 bases unmatched. Germline V gene data show CDR1 as GTSNPN and CDR2 as SVGIG (reference sequence). The CDR3 has 16 residues. CDR3 protein: CAWETGGANSNQPQHF. CDR3 sequence (DNA): TGTGCCTGGGAAACAGGGGGCGCGAATAGCAATCAGCCCCAGCATTTT.

The chain employs TRBV19 and TRBJ2-1; 7 nucleotides align to TRBD1. The ends lost 7 bases at V and 0 bases at J; junction bases unmatched: 6. Germline values: CDR1 LNHDA, CDR2 SQIVND (reference sequence). The CDR3 contains 15 residues. The CDR3 DNA is TGTGCCAGTACTAGGGACAGTTTCTCCTACAATGAGCAGTTCTTC. Protein product: CASTRDSFSYNEQFF.

V and J are TRBV25-1 and TRBJ2-3; weak D call: TRBD2 (5 bases). CDR3 length: 16 amino acids. Looked up from germline, CDR1 is MGHDK and CDR2 is SYGVNS. V gave up 1 base and J gave up 0 bases, with 11 bases separating them. CDR3 DNA sequence: TGTGCCAGCAGTGAATGGGAGTCCCCTAGCACAGATACGCAGTATTTT. Amino acids: CASSEWESPSTDTQYF.

This chain connects TRBV11-1 to TRBJ2-1; maybe TRBD1 (6 bases). This CDR3 is built from 15 residues. V lost 5 bases and J lost 10, with 21 bases in between. Per the germline V gene, CDR1 is SGHAT and CDR2 is FQDESV (reference sequence). The CDR3: CASSDGRTARGEQFF. The CDR3 DNA reads TGTGCCAGCAGCGATGGCCGGACAGCAAGAGGAGAGCAGTTCTTC.

The chain recombines TRBV19 with TRBJ2-7; 7 nucleotides agree with TRBD2. CDR3 size: 15 residues. The trim removed 11 bases at V and 8 bases at J, leaving 21 bases unmatched. CDR1 and CDR2 (germline): LNHDA, SQIVND (reference sequence). The CDR3 protein is CAAGEARGAYMQQYF. The CDR3 coding sequence is TGTGCCGCGGGGGAGGCCCGCGGGGCCTATATGCAGCAGTACTTC. Full variable domain (missing parts from reference TRBV19 and TRBJ2-7): DGGITQSPKYLFRKEGQNVTLSCEQNLNHDAMYWYRQDPGQGLRLIYYSQIVNDFQKGDIAEGYSVSREKKESFPLTVTSAQKNPTAFYLCAAGEARGAYMQQYFGPGTRLTVT.

This chain uses TRBV6-1 with TRBJ2-3, with D uncertain. Germline V gene sequence: CDR1 MNHNS, CDR2 SASEGT. The ends were cut back, 1 base at V and 2 bases at J, with 4 bases in the middle. The CDR3 contains 13 residues. CDR3 amino acids: CASSEGLTDTQYF. The CDR3 DNA follows: TGTGCCAGCAGTGAAGGGCTCACAGATACGCAGTATTTT.

The chain has TRBV28 and TRBJ2-3; 7 bases agree with TRBD1. V dropped 7 bases and J dropped 4; count of bases not matched to a gene: 11. CDR1 is MDHEN and CDR2 is SYDVKM in the germline V gene. The CDR3 spans 15 residues. The DNA of the CDR3 is TGTGCCAGCACCCCATCGGGACAGTACGCAGATACGCAGTATTTT. This translates into CASTPSGQYADTQYF.

The CDR3 reads CASSLGTSQETQYF. The CDR3 nucleotides are TGTGCCAGCAGTCTCGGGACTAGCCAAGAGACCCAGTACTTC. This chain connects TRBV28 to TRBJ2-5, with TRBD2 identical over 8 bases. The CDR3 covers 14 residues. The V segment lost 5 bases and the J segment 1 base; nucleotides outside the gene matches: 3. The germline V gene has CDR1 MDHEN and CDR2 SYDVKM.

V is TRBV5-1 and J is TRBJ2-7; D is perhaps TRBD2 (6 bases). Germline CDR1 and CDR2: SGHRS and YFSETQ. The CDR3 is 16 amino acids. Trimming shortened V by 2 bases and J by 3 bases, and 18 bases separated the two germline ends. This chain's CDR3 is CASSLTGAKGGYEQYF. Here the CDR3 DNA reads TGCGCCAGCAGCTTAACTGGCGCGAAGGGAGGCTACGAGCAGTACTTC.

The CDR3 DNA is TGTGCCAGCAGCTTGACAGGGTACAATGAGCAGTTCTTC. It codes for CASSLTGYNEQFF. The chain carries TRBV11-2 and TRBJ2-1, with TRBD1 matching over 7 bases. From germline, CDR1 is SGHAT and CDR2 FQNNGV. The CDR3 totals 13 residues. V gave up 3 bases and J gave up 4 bases; unmatched junction bases: 0.

This chain uses TRBV5-1 with TRBJ2-1; D perhaps matches TRBD2 (5 bases). Trimming stripped 3 bases from V and 3 bases from J, with 13 bases between. Germline V gives CDR1 SGHRS, CDR2 YFSETQ. The CDR3 sequence is 15 residues long. CDR3 in DNA: TGCGCCAGCAGCTCACCAGAGGGCTACTACAATGAGCAGTTCTTC. This codes for CASSSPEGYYNEQFF.

The genes are TRBV7-9 and TRBJ1-2; D ambiguous. The germline V and J ends were trimmed by 1 base and 7 bases, with 13 bases remaining between them. The CDR3 is made up of 14 amino acids. Germline V gene lookup returns CDR1 SEHNR and CDR2 FQNEAQ (reference sequence). The CDR3 loop reads CASSLEAATGGYTF. CDR3 bases: TGTGCCAGCAGCTTAGAGGCGGCCACCGGTGGCTACACCTTC.

The CDR3 region is CASSVAGGPGEQFF. Written as DNA, the CDR3 is TGTGCCAGCAGCGTAGCGGGAGGGCCGGGTGAGCAGTTCTTC. This sequence joins TRBV7-3 and TRBJ2-1; TRBD2 matches at 11 bases. CDR1 and CDR2 from the germline V gene are SGHTA and FQGTGA. The CDR3 runs to 14 residues. Trimming at V came to 5 bases and at J to 9 bases, leaving 6 bases not matched to a gene.

This chain links TRBV5-1 with TRBJ2-7, with TRBD1 as a possible D gene (6 bases). This CDR3 is built from 13 residues. Trimming cost V 3 bases and J 1 base, with 8 bases left between them. Germline V gene sequence: CDR1 SGHRS, CDR2 YFSETQ. The CDR3 region is CASSSGQSYEQYF. CDR3 in DNA: TGCGCCAGCAGCTCCGGACAGTCCTACGAGCAGTACTTC.

This chain connects TRBV5-4 to TRBJ1-2, with 8 bases fitting TRBD1. The germline CDR1 and CDR2 sequences are SGHNT and YYREEE (reference sequence). V trimming: 0 bases; J trimming: 6 bases; junction bases outside the gene matches: 4. The CDR3 is 14 residues long. The CDR3 nucleotides are TGTGCCAGCAGCTTGGGAAAGGACAGGGATGGCTACACCTTC. Its protein product is CASSLGKDRDGYTF.

For this clone: The junction differs from germline at one of its ends, possibly a read error. The genes are TRBV7-9 and TRBJ1-3, with 7 bases lining up with TRBD1. The CDR3 has 14 residues. The V gene's germline CDR1 is SEHNR and CDR2 FQNEAQ (reference sequence). CDR3 sequence (DNA): TGTTCCAGCAGCTCCGACAGGGCTGGAAACACCATATATTTT. Translating it yields CSSSSDRAGNTIYF.

The V and J genes are TRBV5-4 and TRBJ2-5, with 7 nucleotides matching TRBD1. The germline V gene encodes CDR1 SGHNT and CDR2 YYREEE (reference sequence). Germline trimming cut 3 bases from V and 1 base from J; bases unmatched to any gene: 3. The CDR3 has 14 amino acids. CDR3 residues: CASSSGQAQETQYF. In DNA form, the CDR3 reads TGTGCCAGCAGCTCCGGACAGGCCCAAGAGACCCAGTACTTC.